These 12 T cell receptor beta chains were all obtained from the same sample, sequenced in a study of identical twins. Using its own MiXCR run on the 5' RACE reads, TCRdb lists one record per CDR3 protein. The table records roughly 1.6 million distinct CDR3 sequences, about 32% of them present only once. The sample was cord blood. The receptor source for this set is a newborn girl in good health.

The CDR3 loop reads CASSRTPGLAFETQYF. CDR3 nucleotides: TGTGCCAGCTCACGAACCCCGGGACTAGCATTCGAGACCCAGTACTTC. The chain carries TRBV18 and TRBJ2-7; TRBD2 matches at 9 bases. The last part of the DNA fits TRBJ2-5 better; the J call may be wrong. The CDR3 runs to 16 residues. Germline CDR1 and CDR2: KGHSH and LQKENI.

The rearrangement links TRBV20-1 to TRBJ2-1; 14 bases align to TRBD2. Losses at the gene ends were 2 bases for V and 6 bases for J; bases not matched to a gene: 3. The germline CDR1 and CDR2 sequences are DFQATT and SNEGSKA (reference sequence). This CDR3 contains 15 residues. Here the CDR3 DNA reads TGCAGTGCTAGACCCGGGACTAGCGGGGGCAATGAGCAGTTCTTC. Encoded protein: CSARPGTSGGNEQFF.

This clonotype showed up just a few times. The CDR3 loop reads CASSVGWGAENSPLHF. DNA for the CDR3: TGTGCCAGCAGCGTAGGGTGGGGGGCTGAGAATTCACCCCTCCACTTT. This sequence joins TRBV9 and TRBJ1-6; a possible D gene is TRBD1 (6 bases). This CDR3 region has 16 residues. Germline CDR1 and CDR2: SGDLS and YYNGEE. V was pared by 0 bases and J by 7 bases, with 14 bases between.

This clonotype was seen a few times. The chain combines TRBV5-1 with TRBJ2-3; perhaps TRBD2 as D (5 bases). The CDR3 is 13 residues long. V was pared by 5 bases and J by 4 bases, with 11 bases between. The germline CDR1 and CDR2 sequences are SGHRS and YFSETQ. CDR3 residues: CASSKGEADTQYF. The CDR3 DNA reads as TGCGCCAGCAGTAAGGGAGAGGCAGATACGCAGTATTTT.

The chain carries TRBV7-2 and TRBJ2-7; maybe TRBD2 (6 bases). The CDR3 extends over 15 amino acids. Germline CDR1 SGHTA, CDR2 FQGNSA. The germline V and J ends were trimmed by 5 bases and 3 bases, with 17 bases remaining between them. CDR3 sequence reads: CASSTRTGLSYEQYF. The CDR3, as DNA: TGTGCCAGCAGCACGCGTACGGGACTCAGCTACGAGCAGTACTTC.

The J gene is TRBJ1-5, the V gene TRBV4-2; D may be TRBD1 (5 bases). This CDR3 has 16 residues. CDR1 is LGHNA, CDR2 YNFKEQ, per germline. The V end was cut by 4 bases, the J end by 6 bases, with 19 bases between. For the CDR3, the DNA is TGTGCCAGCAGCCCAAGGGAAGCAGGGTCTGGTCAGCCCCAGCATTTT. Translated: CASSPREAGSGQPQHF.

The rearrangement links TRBV28 to TRBJ2-3; TRBD1 is a possible D gene (5 bases). V lost 6 bases to trimming and J lost 6 bases, with 16 bases between them. Per germline, CDR1 MDHEN and CDR2 SYDVKM. This CDR3 region has 14 residues. The CDR3 nucleotides are TGTGCCAGCAGCCAGACAGCCCCCCTTGATACGCAGTATTTT. It codes for CASSQTAPLDTQYF.

This clonotype has just one count. V and J are TRBV5-1 and TRBJ1-2, with D tentatively TRBD1 (5 bases). Trimming stripped 3 bases from V and 8 bases from J, with 17 bases between. The CDR3 spans 14 residues. The V gene's germline CDR1 is SGHRS and CDR2 YFSETQ. The DNA for the CDR3 is TGCGCCAGCAGCTCCCTTGACAGTGCGGGGGGCTACACCTTC. Residues: CASSSLDSAGGYTF.

This rearrangement joins TRBV20-1 to TRBJ2-3; 10 positions match TRBD2. This CDR3 region has 16 residues. With 5 bases clipped from V and 0 bases from J, the junction kept 8 bases outside the gene matches. CDR1 DFQATT and CDR2 SNEGSKA come from the germline V gene (reference sequence). The CDR3 spells CSAGPTSGCSTDTQYF. CDR3 DNA sequence: TGCAGTGCTGGCCCGACTAGCGGGTGTAGCACAGATACGCAGTATTTT.

The genes are TRBV7-9 and TRBJ2-1; 7 positions match TRBD2. CDR1 is SEHNR and CDR2 is FQNEAQ in the germline V gene (reference sequence). V gave up 8 bases and J gave up 7 bases; unmatched junction bases: 5. The CDR3 sequence is 12 residues long. The CDR3, as DNA: TGTGCCAGCGGGAGACTAGCAAATGAGCAGTTCTTC. Translation: CASGRLANEQFF.

This clonotype occurred a few times. The rearrangement joins TRBV20-1 to TRBJ1-2, with 9 bases aligning to TRBD1. The V segment lost 3 bases and the J segment 2 bases; nucleotides outside the gene matches: 4. CDR3 size: 14 residues. CDR1 and CDR2 from the germline V gene are DFQATT and SNEGSKA (reference sequence). The CDR3 protein is CSASEGQGNYGYTF. CDR3 coding DNA: TGCAGTGCTAGTGAAGGACAGGGGAACTATGGCTACACCTTC.

The chain combines TRBV4-2 with TRBJ2-7; D is possibly TRBD1 (6 bases). Germline V lookup: CDR1 LGHNA, CDR2 YNFKEQ. V lost 8 bases and J 7 bases, leaving 18 bases between the germline ends. CDR3 length equals 13 residues. The CDR3 sequence is CASQGERDNEQYF. The CDR3 DNA reads TGTGCCAGCCAAGGGGAACGGGACAATGAGCAGTACTTC.